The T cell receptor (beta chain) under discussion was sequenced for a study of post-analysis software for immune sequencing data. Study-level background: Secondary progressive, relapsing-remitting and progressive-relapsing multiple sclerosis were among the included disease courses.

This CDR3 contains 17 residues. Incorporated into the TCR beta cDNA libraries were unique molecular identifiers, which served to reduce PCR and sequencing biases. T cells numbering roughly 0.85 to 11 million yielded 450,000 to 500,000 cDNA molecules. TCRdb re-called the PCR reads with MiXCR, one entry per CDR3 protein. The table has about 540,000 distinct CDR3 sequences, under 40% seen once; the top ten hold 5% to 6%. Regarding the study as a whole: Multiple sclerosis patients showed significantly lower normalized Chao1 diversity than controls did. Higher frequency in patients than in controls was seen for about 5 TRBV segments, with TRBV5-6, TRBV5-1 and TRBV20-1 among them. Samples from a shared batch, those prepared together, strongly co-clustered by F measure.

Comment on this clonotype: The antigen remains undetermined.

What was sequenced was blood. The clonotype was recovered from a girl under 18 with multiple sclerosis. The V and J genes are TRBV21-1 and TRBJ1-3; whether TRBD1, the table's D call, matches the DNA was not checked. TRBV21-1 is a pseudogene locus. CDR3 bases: TGTGCCAGCAGCAAAGACGAACAGGGAGTTTCTGGAAACACCATATATTTT. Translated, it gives CASSKDEQGVSGNTIYF.